This entry is about one T cell receptor beta chain. The CDR3 is 12 residues long. Germline CDR1 and CDR2: LGHNA and YSLEER. V dropped 6 bases and J dropped 3; count of bases not matched to a gene: 0. The record originates from a study of blood T cell repertoires in COVID-19. TCRdb keeps only in-frame clones here, not all; method: immunoSEQ multiplex PCR. Among 180,000 or so clones, around 86% were seen once, and the ten largest hold around 5%. This TCR was recovered from a man aged 35 to 55 with acute COVID-19. V and J are TRBV4-3 and TRBJ2-7, with 9 bases matching TRBD1. The sample comprised PBMCs or T cells enriched from blood (not recorded which). CDR3 sequence: CASRGQGYEQYF. In nucleotides, the CDR3 is TGCGCCAGCAGGGGACAGGGCTACGAGCAGTACTTC.